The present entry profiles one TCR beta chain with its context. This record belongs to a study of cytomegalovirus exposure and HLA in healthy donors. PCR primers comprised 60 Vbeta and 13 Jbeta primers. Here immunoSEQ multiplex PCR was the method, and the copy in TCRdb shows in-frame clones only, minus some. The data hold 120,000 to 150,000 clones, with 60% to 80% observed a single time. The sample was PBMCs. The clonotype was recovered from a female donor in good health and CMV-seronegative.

As DNA, the CDR3 is TGTGCCAGCAGTCGCTACGAGCAGTACTTC. Encoded protein: CASSRYEQYF. This chain links TRBV28 with TRBJ2-7; D is undetermined. Germline assignment: CDR1 MDHEN and CDR2 SYDVKM. Trimming took 5 bases from V and 3 from J, leaving 2 bases between them. CDR3 length: 10 amino acids.